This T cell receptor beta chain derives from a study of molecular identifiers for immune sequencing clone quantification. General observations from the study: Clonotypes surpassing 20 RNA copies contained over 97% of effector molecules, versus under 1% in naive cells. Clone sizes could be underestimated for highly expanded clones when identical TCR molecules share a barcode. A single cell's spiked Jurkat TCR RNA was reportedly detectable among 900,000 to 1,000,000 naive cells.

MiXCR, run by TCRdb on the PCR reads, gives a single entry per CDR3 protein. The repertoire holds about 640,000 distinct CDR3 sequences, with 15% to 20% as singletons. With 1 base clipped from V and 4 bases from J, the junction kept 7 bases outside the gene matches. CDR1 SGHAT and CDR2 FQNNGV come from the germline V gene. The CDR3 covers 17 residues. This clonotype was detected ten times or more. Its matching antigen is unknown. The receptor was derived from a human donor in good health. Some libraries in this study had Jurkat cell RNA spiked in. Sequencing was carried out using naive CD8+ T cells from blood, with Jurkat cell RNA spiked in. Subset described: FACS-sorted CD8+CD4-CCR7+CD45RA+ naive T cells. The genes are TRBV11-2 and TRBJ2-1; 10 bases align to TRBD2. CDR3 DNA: TGTGCCAGCAGCTTAGCCCCTAGCGGGGGTTGGTACAATGAGCAGTTCTTC. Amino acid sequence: CASSLAPSGGWYNEQFF.